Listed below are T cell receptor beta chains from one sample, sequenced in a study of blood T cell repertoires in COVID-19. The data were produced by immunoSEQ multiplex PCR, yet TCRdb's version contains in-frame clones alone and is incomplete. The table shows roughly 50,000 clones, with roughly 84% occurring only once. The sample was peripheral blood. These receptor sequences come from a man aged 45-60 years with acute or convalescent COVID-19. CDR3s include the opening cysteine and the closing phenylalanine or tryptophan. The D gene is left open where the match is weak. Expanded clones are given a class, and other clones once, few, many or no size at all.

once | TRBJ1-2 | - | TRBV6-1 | CASSESVSYGYTF | TGTGCCAGCAGTGAGTCCGTTTCCTATGGCTACACCTTC
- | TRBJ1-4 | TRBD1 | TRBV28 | CASSRTGEGANEKLFF | TGTGCCAGCAGCAGGACAGGGGAGGGGGCTAATGAAAAACTGTTTTTT
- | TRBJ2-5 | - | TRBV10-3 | CAISAEETQYF | TGTGCCATCAGTGCAGAAGAGACCCAGTACTTC
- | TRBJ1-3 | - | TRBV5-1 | CASSAGRVGDTIYF | TGCGCCAGCAGCGCTGGAAGGGTGGGAGACACCATATATTTT
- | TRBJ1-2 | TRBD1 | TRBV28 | CASSYRGRANYGYTF | TGTGCCAGCAGCTACAGGGGAAGGGCTAACTATGGCTACACCTTC
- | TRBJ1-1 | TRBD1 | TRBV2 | CASSVLGQGTEAFF | TGTGCCAGCAGTGTTTTAGGACAGGGCACTGAAGCTTTCTTT
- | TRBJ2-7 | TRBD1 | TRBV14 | CASRHRDRGYEQYF | TGTGCCAGCAGACACCGGGACAGGGGTTACGAGCAGTACTTC
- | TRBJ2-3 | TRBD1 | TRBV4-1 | CASSLMGTGIDTQYF | TGCGCCAGCAGCCTGATGGGGACAGGGATAGATACGCAGTATTTT
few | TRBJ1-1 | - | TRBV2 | CASKPGSTEAFF | TGTGCCAGCAAACCAGGAAGTACTGAAGCTTTCTTT
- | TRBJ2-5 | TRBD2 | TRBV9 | CASSVGRLAGEETQYF | TGTGCCAGCAGCGTAGGTAGATTAGCGGGGGAAGAGACCCAGTACTTC
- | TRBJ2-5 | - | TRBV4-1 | CATRATQYF | TGCGCCACTAGAGCGACCCAGTACTTC
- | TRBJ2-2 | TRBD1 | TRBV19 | CASGKGQDTGELFF | TGTGCCAGTGGTAAAGGACAGGACACCGGGGAGCTGTTTTTT
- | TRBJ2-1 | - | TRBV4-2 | CASSQDVDNEQFF | TGTGCCAGCAGCCAAGACGTTGACAATGAGCAGTTCTTC
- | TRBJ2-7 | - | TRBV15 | CATSRDPLYEQYF | TGTGCCACCAGCAGAGACCCCCTATACGAGCAGTACTTC
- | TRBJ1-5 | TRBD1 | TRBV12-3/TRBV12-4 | CASSLDREAPQHF | TGTGCCAGCAGTTTGGACAGGGAGGCGCCCCAGCATTTT
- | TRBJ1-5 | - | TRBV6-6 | CASSYPGGNQPQHF | TGTGCCAGCAGTTACCCCGGGGGCAATCAGCCCCAGCATTTT
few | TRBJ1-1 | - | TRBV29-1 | CSVDGGVITEAFF | TGCAGCGTTGACGGGGGGGTAATTACTGAAGCTTTCTTT
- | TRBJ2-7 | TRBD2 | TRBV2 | CASAASGAYYEQYF | TGTGCCAGCGCCGCTAGCGGGGCGTACTACGAGCAGTACTTC
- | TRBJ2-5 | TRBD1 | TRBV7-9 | CASSPGTGTFETQYF | TGTGCCAGCAGCCCGGGGACAGGTACTTTCGAGACCCAGTACTTC
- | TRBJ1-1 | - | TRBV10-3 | CAINRELGNTEAFF | TGTGCCATCAACAGGGAACTAGGGAACACTGAAGCTTTCTTT
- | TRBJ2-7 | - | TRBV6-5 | CASSFRTREVYEQYF | TGTGCCAGCAGTTTCCGAACTAGAGAGGTGTACGAGCAGTACTTC
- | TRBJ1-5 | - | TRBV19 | CASSIDFWTEGDQPQHF | TGTGCCAGTAGTATAGATTTTTGGACAGAGGGCGATCAGCCCCAGCATTTT
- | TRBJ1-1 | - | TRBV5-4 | CASSLDREAEAFF | TGTGCCAGCAGCTTGGACAGAGAAGCTGAAGCTTTCTTT
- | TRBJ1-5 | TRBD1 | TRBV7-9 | CASSATDRDQNQPQHF | TGTGCCAGCAGCGCTACGGACAGGGATCAAAATCAGCCCCAGCATTTT
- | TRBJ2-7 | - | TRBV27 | CASSPLRETAYEQYF | TGTGCCAGCAGTCCCTTGAGGGAGACGGCCTACGAGCAGTACTTC
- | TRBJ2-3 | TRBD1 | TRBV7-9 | CASSLGTGIADTQYF | TGTGCCAGCAGCCTGGGGACAGGGATCGCAGATACGCAGTATTTT
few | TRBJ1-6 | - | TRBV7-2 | CASSLAQGGLSPLHF | TGTGCCAGCAGCTTAGCGCAGGGAGGTCTATCACCCCTCCACTTT
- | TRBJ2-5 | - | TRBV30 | CAWSVLPETQYF | TGTGCCTGGAGTGTACTTCCGGAGACCCAGTACTTC
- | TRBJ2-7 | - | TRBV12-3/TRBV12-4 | CASTRDWNYEQYF | TGTGCCAGCACCCGGGACTGGAACTACGAGCAGTACTTC
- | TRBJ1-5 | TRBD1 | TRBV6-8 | CASSYSPPGQGRNQPQHF | TGTGCCAGCAGTTACTCGCCCCCCGGACAGGGCAGGAATCAGCCCCAGCATTTT
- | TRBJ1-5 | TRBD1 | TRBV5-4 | CASSLGQGIDLDNQPQHF | TGTGCCAGCAGCTTGGGACAGGGGATCGATTTAGACAATCAGCCCCAGCATTTT
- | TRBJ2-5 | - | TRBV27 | CASSDRQARETQYF | TGTGCCAGCAGCGACCGACAGGCTCGAGAGACCCAGTACTTC
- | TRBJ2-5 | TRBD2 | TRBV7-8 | CASSLGVTSGYLSQETQYF | TGTGCCAGCAGCTTAGGAGTGACTAGCGGGTACTTATCTCAAGAGACCCAGTACTTC
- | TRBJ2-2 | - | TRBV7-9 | CASSVTGTPNTGELFF | TGTGCCAGCAGCGTTACCGGGACACCCAACACCGGGGAGCTGTTTTTT
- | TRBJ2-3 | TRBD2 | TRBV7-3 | CASSWGLAGGTDTQYF | TGTGCCAGCAGCTGGGGGCTAGCGGGGGGCACAGATACGCAGTATTTT
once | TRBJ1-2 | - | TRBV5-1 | CASSSGSNYGYTF | TGCGCCAGCAGCTCCGGTAGTAACTATGGCTACACCTTC
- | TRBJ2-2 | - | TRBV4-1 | CASSRQDSTGELFF | TGCGCCAGCAGCCGTCAGGACAGCACCGGGGAGCTGTTTTTT
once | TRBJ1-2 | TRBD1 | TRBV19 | CASSGQGGDGYTF | TGTGCCAGTAGTGGACAGGGAGGAGATGGCTACACCTTC
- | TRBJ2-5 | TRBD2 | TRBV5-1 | CASSLGGTSGQETQYF | TGCGCCAGCAGCTTGGGCGGGACTAGCGGACAAGAGACCCAGTACTTC
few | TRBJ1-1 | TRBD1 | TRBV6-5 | CASSYNTGAHTEAFF | TGTGCCAGCAGTTACAATACAGGGGCTCACACTGAAGCTTTCTTT
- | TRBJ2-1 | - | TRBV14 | CASSQVQGSGNEQFF | TGTGCCAGCAGCCAAGTCCAGGGGTCTGGCAATGAGCAGTTCTTC
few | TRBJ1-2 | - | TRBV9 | CASSVATGSNYGYTF | TGTGCCAGCAGCGTAGCAACAGGTAGTAACTATGGCTACACCTTC
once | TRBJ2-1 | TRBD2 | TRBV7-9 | CASSSLSGIYNEQFF | TGTGCCAGCAGCTCCCTGAGCGGGATCTACAATGAGCAGTTCTTC
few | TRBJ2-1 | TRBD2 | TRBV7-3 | CASSLGGGRSLYNEQFF | TGTGCCAGCAGCTTAGGGGGCGGGAGGTCCTTATACAATGAGCAGTTCTTC
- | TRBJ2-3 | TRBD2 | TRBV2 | CASSVLSGGWSDTQYF | TGTGCCAGCAGTGTTCTTAGCGGGGGTTGGTCAGATACGCAGTATTTT
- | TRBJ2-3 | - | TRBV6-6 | CASSFQYTDTQYF | TGTGCCAGCAGTTTCCAGTACACAGATACGCAGTATTTT
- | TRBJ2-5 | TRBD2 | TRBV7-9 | CASSLVASGIRFATQYF | TGTGCCAGCAGCTTAGTGGCTAGCGGGATCCGTTTTGCGACCCAGTACTTC
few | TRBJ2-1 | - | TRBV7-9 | CASSRDSSEQFF | TGTGCCAGCAGCCGTGACAGTAGTGAGCAGTTCTTC
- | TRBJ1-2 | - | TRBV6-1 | CASSEAKGRMYYGYTF | TGTGCCAGCAGTGAAGCTAAGGGGCGCATGTACTATGGCTACACCTTC
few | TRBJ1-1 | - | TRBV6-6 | CASRRAMNTEAFF | TGTGCCAGCCGTCGCGCTATGAACACTGAAGCTTTCTTT
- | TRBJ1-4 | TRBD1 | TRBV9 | CASSVDLTGAEKLFF | TGTGCCAGCAGCGTAGATCTGACAGGGGCTGAAAAACTGTTTTTT
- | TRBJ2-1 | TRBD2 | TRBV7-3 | CASSPTVAGGGNEQFF | TGTGCCAGCAGCCCGACCGTAGCGGGAGGGGGCAATGAGCAGTTCTTC
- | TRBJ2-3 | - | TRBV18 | CASSPNSKGSTDTQYF | TGTGCCAGCTCACCCAACAGTAAAGGTAGCACAGATACGCAGTATTTT